This is a list of T cell receptor beta chains from one sample in a study of tumor and adjacent non-tumor tissue in lung cancer. One entry per CDR3 protein results from TCRdb running MiXCR on the multiplex PCR reads. The repertoire consists of 55,000 to 70,000 distinct CDR3 sequences, with 55% to 70% occurring once and the leading ten covering 20% to 25%. Sequencing was done on a sample of lung tumor tissue. The source of these receptors is a man aged 50 or older with non-small cell lung cancer. The CDR3 runs from the conserved cysteine through the conserved F or W. A D gene is named only where the DNA matches it firmly. A clone size is listed for some rows: how often the clone was seen (once, few, many), or a class if it is expanded.

V	size	D	J	length	CDR3	DNA
TRBV2	.	.	TRBJ1-1	14	CASRPDRGLDGAFF	TGTGCCAGCAGACCGGACAGAGGGCTTGATGGCGCTTTCTTT
TRBV6-5	.	.	TRBJ1-5	15	CASSYTAGADQPQHF	TGTGCCAGCAGTTACACTGCAGGGGCCGATCAGCCCCAGCATTTT
TRBV24-1	.	.	TRBJ2-7	14	CATSDVRSSYEQYF	TGTGCCACCAGTGACGTCCGTAGCTCCTACGAGCAGTACTTC
TRBV6-5	many	TRBD2	TRBJ2-7	15	CASSSTSGKSYEQYF	TGTGCCAGCAGTTCAACTAGCGGGAAGTCCTACGAGCAGTACTTC
TRBV11-2	.	.	TRBJ1-1	13	CASRQAVNTEAFF	TGCGCCAGCCGCCAAGCGGTGAACACTGAAGCTTTCTTT
TRBV6-5	.	TRBD1	TRBJ1-5	14	CASRDRVGSQPQHF	TGTGCCAGCAGGGACAGGGTCGGCAGTCAGCCCCAGCATTTT
TRBV5-5	many	.	TRBJ2-6	20	CASSLSPHQPTLSGANVLTF	TGTGCCAGCAGCTTAAGCCCCCACCAACCCACTCTCTCTGGGGCCAACGTCCTGACTTTC
TRBV29-1	.	.	TRBJ2-1	13	CSVGASRYDEHFF	TGCAGCGTGGGGGCTAGCCGCTACGATGAGCACTTCTTC
TRBV28	medium-sized	TRBD1	TRBJ1-6	15	CASSSWTGANSPLHF	TGTGCCAGCAGTTCCTGGACAGGAGCAAATTCACCCCTCCACTTT
TRBV10-1	.	.	TRBJ1-5	12	CASGNNNQHQHF	TGCGCCAGCGGTAATAACAATCAGCACCAGCATTTT
TRBV5-1	many	.	TRBJ2-7	14	CASSFGGPPGEQYF	TGCGCCAGCAGCTTCGGGGGCCCCCCGGGAGAGCAGTACTTC
TRBV29-1	few	TRBD1	TRBJ2-5	12	CSVHRGQETQYF	TGCAGCGTTCATAGGGGACAGGAGACCCAGTACTTC
TRBV20-1	.	TRBD2	TRBJ2-4	14	CSARGGGTLGIQYF	TGCAGTGCTAGGGGCGGGGGGACCCTCGGTATTCAGTACTTC
TRBV29-1	many	.	TRBJ2-5	12	CSVSTGKETQYF	TGCAGCGTTTCTACGGGGAAAGAGACCCAGTACTTC
TRBV20-1	few	TRBD2	TRBJ2-1	16	CSASRGLGQGYNEQFF	TGCAGTGCTAGTAGGGGACTAGGGCAGGGCTACAATGAGCAGTTCTTC
TRBV4-2	.	.	TRBJ2-3	17	CASSQSIEGVSTYTQYF	TGTGCCAGCAGCCAAAGTATTGAGGGGGTGAGCACATATACGCAGTATTTT
TRBV14	.	.	TRBJ2-1	13	CANSQDPGSSLFF	TGTGCCAATAGCCAAGATCCGGGGTCGAGTCTGTTCTTC
TRBV20-1	.	.	TRBJ1-1	13	CSTRGWSGTEAFF	TGCAGTACTAGAGGATGGTCGGGAACTGAAGCTTTCTTT
TRBV29-1	.	TRBD2	TRBJ2-1	14	CSVDRDYTYDEQFF	TGTAGCGTAGACCGGGACTACACCTACGATGAGCAGTTCTTC
TRBV19	.	TRBD2	TRBJ2-1	16	CGSSMGTSGAYNEQFF	TGTGGCAGTAGTATGGGGACTAGCGGGGCCTACAATGAGCAGTTCTTC
TRBV15	few	TRBD1	TRBJ2-1	18	CATSRSRSTGGPYNEQFF	TGTGCCACCAGCAGGAGTAGGTCTACAGGGGGCCCCTACAATGAGCAGTTCTTC
TRBV29-1	.	TRBD2	TRBJ2-7	13	CSVVPSGGYEQYF	TGCAGCGTCGTTCCTAGCGGGGGCTACGAGCAGTATTTC
TRBV5-5	.	.	TRBJ2-2	14	CASSLDISVGELLF	TGTGCCAGTAGCTTGGACATTTCGGTAGGGGAGCTGCTTTTT
TRBV29-1	.	.	TRBJ1-2	14	CSVGGTAASHDYTF	TGCAGCGTTGGGGGGACGGCCGCTAGCCATGACTACACCTTC
TRBV4-2	many	.	TRBJ2-3	16	CASSQDRGSATDTQYF	TGTGCCAGCAGCCAAGACCGGGGATCAGCCACAGATACGCAGTATTTT
TRBV4-2	.	.	TRBJ2-3	17	CAGSQGTGLAPGDTQYF	TGTGCCGGCAGCCAAGGTACGGGGCTAGCGCCCGGAGATACACAGTATTTT
TRBV29-1	large	.	TRBJ2-7	13	CSVTMGGSREQYF	TGCAGCGTTACCATGGGGGGCTCGAGAGAGCAGTACTTC
TRBV10-3	many	TRBD2	TRBJ2-7	16	CAISGLGGTSGIEQYF	TGTGCCATCAGTGGCCTAGGAGGGACTAGCGGTATTGAGCAGTACTTC
TRBV2	once	.	TRBJ2-3	13	CASRASRTYMQYF	TGTGCCAGCAGGGCAAGCCGCACATATATGCAGTATTTT
TRBV10-3	.	.	TRBJ2-5	14	CAISEDTNEETQYF	TGTGCCATCAGTGAAGACACAAACGAAGAGACCCAGTACTTC
TRBV12-3/TRBV12-4	many	.	TRBJ2-2	13	CASSFGGAGELFF	TGTGCCAGCAGTTTCGGCGGTGCCGGGGAGCTGTTTTTT
TRBV6-1	many	.	TRBJ2-2	13	CASSEVNTGELFF	TGTGCCAGCAGTGAAGTGAACACCGGGGAGCTGTTTTTT
TRBV6-5	.	TRBD2	TRBJ2-2	18	CANSYSGLAGQNTGELFF	TGTGCCAACAGTTACTCGGGACTAGCGGGGCAGAACACCGGCGAGCTGTTTTTT
TRBV24-1	.	.	TRBJ1-2	14	CATSDLSLNYGQTF	TGTGCCACCAGTGATTTATCGCTTAACTATGGCCAGACCTTC
TRBV11-3	.	.	TRBJ2-3	15	CASSLELGRTDTQYF	TGTGCCAGCAGCTTAGAGCTGGGCCGCACAGATACGCAGTATTTT
TRBV11-3	.	TRBD2	TRBJ2-1	15	CASSLAGQAAEEQFF	TGTGCCAGCAGCCTAGCGGGCCAGGCTGCCGAGGAGCAGTTCTTC
TRBV20-1	.	.	TRBJ2-1	10	CSAQRGVQFF	TGCAGTGCCCAGAGGGGTGTGCAGTTCTTC
TRBV11-3	.	TRBD1	TRBJ1-2	11	CALQGARIYTF	TGTGCCCTACAGGGGGCGCGTATCTACACCTTC
TRBV25-1	.	.	TRBJ2-7	12	CASSEGWVLQYF	TGTGCCAGCAGTGAGGGTTGGGTGCTCCAGTACTTC
TRBV20-1	.	TRBD2	TRBJ2-7	17	CSARDRASGGAGNEQYF	TGCAGTGCTAGAGATAGAGCTAGCGGGGGGGCCGGGAACGAGCAGTACTTC
TRBV5-1	.	.	TRBJ2-5	15	CASSFLSGILETQYF	TGCGCCAGCAGCTTCCTATCTGGGATCCTAGAGACCCAGTACTTC
TRBV12-3/TRBV12-4	.	.	TRBJ2-6	15	CASNKGNSGANVLTF	TGTGCCAGCAATAAAGGGAACTCTGGGGCCAACGTCCTGACTTTC
TRBV5-8	many	.	TRBJ2-1	15	CAVMKSSSSYNEQFF	TGTGCCGTAATGAAATCCTCCAGCTCCTACAATGAGCAGTTCTTC
TRBV10-3	many	TRBD1	TRBJ2-2	15	CAISAQGADTGELFF	TGTGCCATCAGTGCACAGGGGGCTGACACCGGGGAGCTGTTTTTT
TRBV30	many	.	TRBJ1-2	14	CAWSDHTKDYGYTF	TGTGCCTGGAGCGACCATACAAAGGACTATGGCTACACCTTC
TRBV24-1	many	.	TRBJ1-1	12	CATSDDNTEAFF	TGTGCCACCAGTGATGACAACACTGAAGCTTTCTTT
TRBV4-1	many	.	TRBJ2-1	14	CASSPSGWVGEQFF	TGCGCCAGCAGCCCCAGCGGCTGGGTGGGGGAGCAGTTCTTC
TRBV28	.	TRBD1	TRBJ1-1	14	CVSSWDRADTEAFF	TGTGTCAGCAGTTGGGACAGGGCGGATACTGAAGCTTTCTTT
TRBV5-4	.	.	TRBJ2-1	14	CASSLGHREGEQFF	TGTGCCAGCAGCTTAGGACATAGAGAAGGGGAGCAGTTCTTC
TRBV20-1	.	.	TRBJ1-1	16	CSARDPKTGMNTEAFF	TGCAGTGCTAGAGATCCTAAGACAGGAATGAACACTGAAGCTTTCTTT
TRBV6-5	.	.	TRBJ1-6	18	CASRRTFRSSSYNLPLHF	TGTGCCAGCAGACGGACATTTAGGTCTAGCTCCTATAATTTACCCCTCCACTTT
TRBV29-1	.	.	TRBJ2-7	13	CSVTRDMGHEQYF	TGCAGCGTGACCCGGGACATGGGCCACGAGCAGTACTTC
TRBV28	.	.	TRBJ2-3	15	CASSSPAGCTDTQYF	TGTGCCAGCAGTTCCCCGGCGGGGTGCACAGATACGCAGTATTTT